This is a list of T cell receptor beta chains from one sample in a study of cytomegalovirus exposure and HLA in healthy donors. The data were produced by immunoSEQ multiplex PCR, yet TCRdb's version contains in-frame clones alone and is incomplete. The sample has roughly 69,000 clones, approximately 70% seen once. The specimen was PBMCs. The receptors were gathered from a male donor in good health and CMV-seropositive. Each CDR3 is given with its conserved first and last residue. The D gene is left open where the match is weak. Size is omitted from some rows. Given values are once, few, many or a class for expanded clones.

once	TRBV10-3	TRBJ1-1	TRBD1	TGTGCCATCAGTGGGGGCAGGGGGCGCGTGAACACTGAAGCTTTCTTT	CAISGGRGRVNTEAFF
-	TRBV7-2	TRBJ1-2	TRBD1	TGTGCCAGCAGCCCCGACAGGGAATATGGCTACACCTTC	CASSPDREYGYTF
once	TRBV27	TRBJ1-6	-	TGTGCCAGCAGTTCTCGGACTTTCTCCTATAATTCACCCCTCCACTTT	CASSSRTFSYNSPLHF
-	TRBV9	TRBJ2-7	-	TGTGCCAGCAGCGTAGAAGTTGTGGGAGGGCAGTACTTC	CASSVEVVGGQYF
-	TRBV5-1	TRBJ1-3	TRBD1	TGCGCCAGCAGCTCACAGGGGGACGGAAACACCATATATTTT	CASSSQGDGNTIYF
-	TRBV25-1	TRBJ1-3	-	TGTGCCAGCACCCCGGGCTCTGGAAACACCATATATTTT	CASTPGSGNTIYF
-	TRBV5-6	TRBJ2-7	-	TGTGCCAGCAGCTTAGCAGGTCCCATATCCTACGAGCAGTACTTC	CASSLAGPISYEQYF
-	TRBV6-1	TRBJ1-1	-	TGTGCCAGCAGTACCAGCGGGGAAGGGGGCACTGAAGCTTTCTTT	CASSTSGEGGTEAFF
-	TRBV7-9	TRBJ2-7	-	TGTGCCAGCAGCCCGGGGGACAGATCCTACGAGCAGTACTTC	CASSPGDRSYEQYF
-	TRBV6-1	TRBJ2-7	TRBD2	TGTGCCAGCCCTAGCGGGACCACCTACGAGCAGTACTTC	CASPSGTTYEQYF
-	TRBV10-1	TRBJ2-7	-	TGCGCCAGCAGTGAGGGCGGGGCGCCCTACGAGCAGTACTTC	CASSEGGAPYEQYF
-	TRBV27	TRBJ1-2	-	TGTGCCAGCAGCTCTACAGGGAACTATGGCTACACCTTC	CASSSTGNYGYTF
few	TRBV7-9	TRBJ2-7	TRBD2	TGTTCCAGTGGCCGGGGGGACTACGAGCAGTACTTC	CSSGRGDYEQYF
-	TRBV29-1	TRBJ1-1	TRBD1	TGCAGCGTCAGACAGGGGCCCACTGAAGCTTTCTTT	CSVRQGPTEAFF
few	TRBV29-1	TRBJ1-1	TRBD1	TGCAGCGTTACCAGGACAGGCCAGGGGGACACTGAAGCTTTCTTT	CSVTRTGQGDTEAFF
-	TRBV19	TRBJ2-1	TRBD2	TGTGCCAGTAGTCCCGGTGGACTAGCGGACGTATTCCTCGAGCAGTTCTTC	CASSPGGLADVFLEQFF
-	TRBV7-6	TRBJ1-2	TRBD1	TGTGCCAGCAGCCCCATTCCGGGACAGGTTTATCAAGGCTATGGCTACACCTTC	CASSPIPGQVYQGYGYTF